The 14 T cell receptor beta chains below all came from one sample that was sequenced in a study of identical twins. TCRdb called the 5' RACE reads again in MiXCR, with one record for every CDR3 protein. The table lists roughly 220,000 distinct CDR3 sequences, 6.5% of them singletons. A further study also used this sample, focusing on T cells expressing NK-cell markers.

The specimen sequenced was CD8+ T cells sorted from blood. Receptor source: a woman younger than 35 in good health.

In this sample, this clonotype turned up a few times. V gene TRBV29-1 combines with J gene TRBJ2-1, with 9 nucleotides matching TRBD2. The CDR3 consists of 14 residues. Trimming at V came to 3 bases and at J to 0 bases, leaving 0 bases not matched to a gene. Germline V gene lookup returns CDR1 SQVTM and CDR2 ANQGSEA. CDR3 DNA: TGCAGCGTTGATAGCGGGAGCTCCTACAATGAGCAGTTCTTC. Its protein product is CSVDSGSSYNEQFF.

Only a few counts were recorded for this clonotype. The chain uses TRBV12-3 or TRBV12-4 and TRBJ2-7; a possible D gene is TRBD2 (6 bases). V dropped 3 bases and J dropped 3 bases, with 12 bases sitting between them. The CDR3 contains 14 residues. The CDR3 sequence: CASSFEGGLYEQYF. The DNA for the CDR3 is TGTGCCAGCAGTTTTGAGGGAGGCCTCTACGAGCAGTACTTC.

This clonotype was counted many times. The genes are TRBV12-3 or TRBV12-4 and TRBJ2-1; D is unresolved. Trimming removed 1 base at V and 8 bases at J, with 12 bases between. This CDR3 is 14 amino acids long. CDR3 in amino acids: CASSLVGVGHEQFF. The CDR3 nucleotides are TGTGCCAGCAGTTTAGTTGGTGTTGGCCATGAGCAGTTCTTC.

This clonotype appeared a few times. This chain links TRBV29-1 with TRBJ2-1; TRBD2 matches 16 bases. Germline trimming cut 6 bases from V and 7 bases from J; bases unmatched to any gene: 3. The CDR3 length is 14 residues. Germline loops: CDR1 SQVTM, CDR2 ANQGSEA. The CDR3 protein is CSVGTSGGVNEQFF. CDR3 coding DNA: TGCAGCGTCGGGACTAGCGGGGGGGTGAATGAGCAGTTCTTC.

This rearrangement joins TRBV9 to TRBJ1-1, with a possible D match to TRBD1 (6 bases). Germline-derived CDR1 and CDR2 are SGDLS and YYNGEE. This CDR3 has 13 residues. V was pared by 3 bases and J by 8 bases, with 14 bases between. The CDR3 nucleotides read TGTGCCAGCAGCGCCGATAGCCAGGGGGAAGCTTTCTTT. It codes for CASSADSQGEAFF.

CDR3 coding DNA: TGTGCCAGCAGCTCGAACTTCGGGACTCACAGCGGGACCGGGGAGCTGTTTTTT. Protein sequence: CASSSNFGTHSGTGELFF. V gene TRBV11-2 combines with J gene TRBJ2-2; D possibly corresponds to TRBD2 (6 bases). This CDR3 has 18 residues. Deletions cut 4 bases from V and 5 bases from J, with 23 bases between. Germline V lookup: CDR1 SGHAT, CDR2 FQNNGV.

J is TRBJ2-1 and V is TRBV27, with D possibly being TRBD2 (5 bases). This CDR3 has 13 residues. Trimming pared 8 bases from V and 6 bases from J, leaving 14 bases between. Germline V gene sequence: CDR1 MNHEY, CDR2 SMNVEV (reference sequence). CDR3 sequence (DNA): TGTGCCAGCGGACTCCTTGGCGTCAATGAGCAGTTCTTC. Protein product: CASGLLGVNEQFF.

This clonotype was counted a few times. CDR3 DNA sequence: TGTGCCAGCAGCTACCTTGAGGGTGGGACCGGGGAGCTGTTTTTT. Translated, it gives CASSYLEGGTGELFF. The chain employs TRBV7-2 and TRBJ2-2; possibly TRBD2 for D (5 bases). This CDR3 is 15 amino acids long. Trimming removed 4 bases at V and 5 bases at J, with 14 bases between. Germline CDR1 and CDR2: SGHTA and FQGNSA. Together with reference TRBV7-2 and TRBJ2-2, the CDR3 gives the full variable domain: GAGVSQSPSNKVTEKGKDVELRCDPISGHTALYWYRQSLGQGLEFLIYFQGNSAPDKSGLPSDRFSAERTGGSVSTLTIQRTQQEDSAVYLCASSYLEGGTGELFFGEGSRLTVL.

This chain links TRBV11-1 with TRBJ1-1, with TRBD1 matching 8 bases. From germline, CDR1 is SGHAT and CDR2 FQDESV (reference sequence). Losses at the gene ends were 2 bases for V and 1 base for J; bases not matched to a gene: 12. This CDR3 spans 18 amino acids. In DNA, the CDR3 is TGTGCCAGCAGCTTAATTTGGCGGCAGGGGGCAGGGAACACTGAAGCTTTCTTT. Translation gives CASSLIWRQGAGNTEAFF.

This clonotype was seen many times. The rearrangement links TRBV5-1 to TRBJ2-7, with a weak D call TRBD1 (5 bases). Per germline, CDR1 SGHRS and CDR2 YFSETQ. The germline V and J ends were trimmed by 4 bases and 4 bases, with 12 bases remaining between them. The CDR3 extends over 13 amino acids. DNA of the CDR3: TGCGCCAGCAGCCACGGGTCAGGGTACGAGCAGTACTTC. This gives the protein CASSHGSGYEQYF.

J is TRBJ2-7 and V is TRBV9; 9 bases agree with TRBD2. Losses at the gene ends were 4 bases for V and 6 bases for J; bases not matched to a gene: 5. The length of the CDR3 is 13 residues. The V gene's germline CDR1 is SGDLS and CDR2 YYNGEE. This chain's CDR3 is CASSSGRPLEQYF. CDR3 nucleotide sequence: TGTGCCAGCAGCAGCGGGAGGCCCCTCGAGCAGTACTTC.

This sequence joins TRBV21-1 and TRBJ1-2; the table names TRBD1, a call not compared with the DNA. TRBV21-1 is a listed pseudogene. The length of the CDR3 is 13 residues. CDR3 bases: TGTGCCAGGAGGGAAGGGGAATCGGGTGGCTACACCTTC. Translating gives CARREGESGGYTF.

The chain carries TRBV18 and TRBJ2-7; the match to TRBD1 covers 9 bases. V was clipped by 4 bases and J by 3 bases; unmatched bases: 10. CDR3 length: 16 amino acids. Germline assignment: CDR1 KGHSH and CDR2 LQKENI. The CDR3 DNA reads as TGTGCCAGCTCACAGGCCGGGACAGGGTCCCTCTACGAGCAGTACTTC. It translates to CASSQAGTGSLYEQYF.

The J gene is TRBJ2-7, the V gene TRBV6-5, with 9 nucleotides matching TRBD1. The CDR3 has 15 residues. Germline V gives CDR1 MNHEY, CDR2 SVGAGI. The J segment lost 5 bases and the V segment lost 1 base, leaving 6 bases of the junction unmatched. CDR3 DNA: TGTGCCAGCAGTTACTGGGGACAGGGAGGCGACGAGCAGTACTTC. Translated: CASSYWGQGGDEQYF.